These 17 T cell receptor beta chains were all obtained from the same sample, sequenced in a study of CD8 T cells in Susac syndrome (dated by TCRdb to the late 2010s). The library was produced with the immunoSEQ multiplex PCR assay. RNA was extracted with the RNeasy kit and 0.5 to 1 ug was reverse transcribed using random hexamers. Using fastp at Q25 and MiXCR, TCRdb reprocessed the public reads and kept productive beta chains. Identical CDR3 proteins give one entry, which carries the most common genes and DNA. The sample yields fewer than 200,000 distinct CDR3 sequences; 94% were counted once. Clones ranked in the top ten supply 0.12% of the sample. Sequencing was done on a sample of CD4+ T cells from PBMCs. Every receptor here comes from a human donor with Susac syndrome.

J is TRBJ2-1 and V is TRBV24-1; possible D gene TRBD1, 5 bases. V shed 4 bases and J shed 8 bases, with 14 bases lying between them. This CDR3 comprises 14 residues. CDR1 and CDR2 (germline): KGHDR, SFDVKD. The CDR3 here is CATSDRDSFDEQFF. CDR3 nucleotide sequence: TGTGCCACCAGTGACCGTGACAGTTTCGATGAGCAGTTCTTC.

In this sample, this clonotype turned up once. The chain uses TRBV19 and TRBJ2-5; possible D gene TRBD2, 5 bases. This CDR3 comprises 12 residues. Per germline, CDR1 LNHDA and CDR2 SQIVND (reference sequence). The V and J ends lost 2 bases and 5 bases respectively, with 6 bases between them. CDR3 in amino acids: CASSIRGETQYF. For the CDR3, the DNA is TGTGCCAGTAGTATAAGAGGGGAGACCCAGTACTTC. The whole variable domain, filled in from reference TRBV19 and TRBJ2-5, reads DGGITQSPKYLFRKEGQNVTLSCEQNLNHDAMYWYRQDPGQGLRLIYYSQIVNDFQKGDIAEGYSVSREKKESFPLTVTSAQKNPTAFYLCASSIRGETQYFGPGTRLLVL.

The chain has TRBV7-2 and TRBJ1-6; D gene uncertain. The CDR3 loop spans 14 amino acids. V lost 0 bases and J lost 10, with 10 bases in between. CDR1 is SGHTA and CDR2 is FQGNSA in the germline V gene. In DNA form, the CDR3 reads TGTGCCAGCAGCTTAGCCTCGGCCGGGTCACCCCTCCACTTT. Amino acid sequence: CASSLASAGSPLHF.

The genes are TRBV19 and TRBJ2-1, with D possibly being TRBD1 (6 bases). The V gene lost 0 bases and the J gene lost 5 bases, with 14 bases spanning the gap. This CDR3 spans 16 amino acids. Germline CDR1 is LNHDA and CDR2 is SQIVND (reference sequence). The CDR3 protein is CASSIERQVNNNEQFF. The CDR3 nucleotides are TGTGCCAGTAGTATAGAGAGACAGGTGAATAACAATGAGCAGTTCTTC.

Here the CDR3 DNA reads TGCGCCAGCAGCCAAGTAAAAAGCAATCAGCCCCAGCATTTT. It codes for CASSQVKSNQPQHF. The J gene is TRBJ1-5, the V gene TRBV4-3, with D uncertain. The CDR3 has 14 amino acids. Germline loops: CDR1 LGHNA, CDR2 YSLEER. Trimming cost V 1 base and J 1 base, with 5 bases left between them.

CDR3 sequence: CASTKGQSNTGELFF. The DNA for the CDR3 is TGTGCCAGCACCAAGGGTCAATCGAACACCGGGGAGCTGTTTTTT. The chain combines TRBV9 with TRBJ2-2, with D unresolved. V lost 6 bases and J 0 bases, leaving 12 bases between the germline ends. CDR1 SGDLS and CDR2 YYNGEE come from the germline V gene. The CDR3 runs to 15 residues. Together with reference TRBV9 and TRBJ2-2, the CDR3 gives the full variable domain: DSGVTQTPKHLITATGQRVTLRCSPRSGDLSVYWYQQSLDQGLQFLIQYYNGEERAKGNILERFSAQQFPDLHSELNLSSLELGDSALYFCASTKGQSNTGELFFGEGSRLTVL.

V usage is TRBV4-3 and J usage is TRBJ1-6, with a weak D call TRBD1 (6 bases). The CDR3 is made up of 15 amino acids. Germline CDR1 LGHNA, CDR2 YSLEER. V was cut by 1 base and J by 7 bases, with 11 bases left in between. The CDR3 DNA reads as TGCGCCAGCAGCCAAGTCCAGGGGATAAATTCACCCCTCCACTTT. Translated, it gives CASSQVQGINSPLHF.

The chain carries TRBV5-1 and TRBJ1-4; D possibly corresponds to TRBD1 (5 bases). Germline V gives CDR1 SGHRS, CDR2 YFSETQ. V was clipped by 4 bases and J by 0 bases, with 10 bases between them. The CDR3 totals 15 residues. CDR3 protein: CASSPGTATNEKLFF. In DNA, the CDR3 is TGCGCCAGCAGCCCCGGGACGGCAACTAATGAAAAACTGTTTTTT.

The rearrangement links TRBV12-3 or TRBV12-4 to TRBJ2-5; D may be TRBD2 (5 bases). The V gene lost 5 bases and the J gene lost 6 bases, with 16 bases spanning the gap. This CDR3 spans 14 amino acids. Written as DNA, the CDR3 is TGTGCCAGCAGTCCCGGACTCCGGGGAAAGACCCAGTACTTC. Its protein product is CASSPGLRGKTQYF.

The rearrangement links TRBV2 to TRBJ1-3; D is uncertain. CDR1 is SNHLY and CDR2 is FYNNEI in the germline V gene. V lost 8 bases to trimming and J lost 0 bases, with 11 bases between them. The CDR3 contains 14 residues. The CDR3 DNA is TGTGCCAGCCTGGTCGGTCACTCTGGAAACACCATATATTTT. It is translated as CASLVGHSGNTIYF.

Worth noting for this clonotype: Germline is not matched at one junction end, which may reflect a read error. Here the CDR3 reads CSPSGVSSYNEQFF. Written as DNA, the CDR3 is TGCAGTCCTAGCGGGGTGAGCTCCTACAATGAGCAGTTCTTC. This sequence joins TRBV20-1 and TRBJ2-1; 9 bases fit TRBD2. Germline CDR1 and CDR2: DFQATT and SNEGSKA (reference sequence). CDR3 length: 14 amino acids.

This rearrangement joins TRBV20-1 to TRBJ2-1; D possibly matches TRBD1 or TRBD2 (6 bases each). V was trimmed by 5 bases and J by 8 bases, leaving 25 bases between them. Germline V gene data show CDR1 as DFQATT and CDR2 as SNEGSKA (reference sequence). The CDR3 is 16 amino acids. In nucleotides, the CDR3 is TGCAGTGCTCTGAGCGACACCCTAGGAGGGGGGCATGAGCAGTTCTTC. Encoded protein: CSALSDTLGGGHEQFF.

This clonotype was seen a single time. V is TRBV9 and J is TRBJ2-1; possibly TRBD2 for D (6 bases). This CDR3 contains 14 residues. V was cut by 0 bases and J by 3 bases, with 7 bases left in between. The germline CDR1 and CDR2 sequences are SGDLS and YYNGEE. The CDR3 bases are TGTGCCAGCAGCGTAGCGGGGGACTACAATGAGCAGTTCTTC. Translation gives CASSVAGDYNEQFF.

J is TRBJ2-2 and V is TRBV30, with 11 nucleotides matching TRBD2. The CDR3 consists of 16 residues. J lost 3 bases, V lost 4 bases, and 7 bases had no gene match. CDR1 and CDR2 from the germline V gene are GTSNPN and SVGIG (reference sequence). CDR3 protein: CAWTSSGGIYTGELFF. The CDR3 nucleotides read TGTGCCTGGACCTCTAGCGGGGGGATTTACACCGGGGAGCTGTTTTTT.

This chain uses TRBV18 with TRBJ1-6; TRBD1 agrees at 7 bases. The length of the CDR3 is 15 residues. V shed 1 base and J 7 bases; nucleotides not matched to a gene: 4. Germline V gene lookup returns CDR1 KGHSH and CDR2 LQKENI. This CDR3 is CASSPLEQGNSPLHF. For the CDR3, the DNA is TGTGCCAGCTCACCACTCGAACAGGGGAATTCACCCCTCCACTTT.

This clonotype was counted only a few times. V usage is TRBV7-9 and J usage is TRBJ1-6; the D gene is possibly TRBD1 (5 bases). The CDR3 totals 15 residues. The germline V and J ends were trimmed by 5 bases and 0 bases, with 8 bases remaining between them. CDR1 and CDR2 (germline): SEHNR, FQNEAQ (reference sequence). Written as DNA, the CDR3 is TGTGCCAGCAGCCCCGGGACCTCCTATAATTCACCCCTCCACTTT. As protein: CASSPGTSYNSPLHF.

The genes are TRBV5-4 and TRBJ1-1; D is undetermined. The CDR3 totals 14 residues. Germline CDR1 and CDR2: SGHNT and YYREEE (reference sequence). Trimming removed 2 bases from V and 3 bases from J, with 11 bases in between. The CDR3 here is CASSLGQVDTEAFF. CDR3 nucleotide sequence: TGTGCCAGCAGCTTAGGGCAGGTCGACACTGAAGCTTTCTTT.